The 5 T cell receptor beta chains below were found in one sample sequenced in a study of T cells in Graves' hyperthyroidism and ophthalmopathy. Researchers amplified the TCR beta CDR3 regions from RNA transcripts. Primed by the HTBI set, a first-round RT-PCR was run on the TCR CDR3. TCRdb itself ran the multiplex PCR reads through MiXCR, one entry per CDR3 protein. The sample has over 300,000 distinct CDR3 sequences, approximately 15% seen once. The sequencing sample was made of blood. These receptors all stem from a woman in her forties with Graves' ophthalmopathy.

This clonotype has at least ten counts. The junction and the germline gene differ at one end; a read error may be behind it. J is TRBJ2-1 and V is TRBV28; 9 bases line up with TRBD1. The germline V gene has CDR1 MDHEN and CDR2 SYDVKM. The CDR3 length is 14 residues. This CDR3 reads CGSSSGTGSNEQFF. CDR3 sequence (DNA): TGTGGCAGCAGTTCCGGGACAGGGAGCAATGAGCAGTTCTTC. Full variable domain (rest looked up from reference TRBV28 and TRBJ2-1): DVKVTQSSRYLVKRTGEKVFLECVQDMDHENMFWYRQDPGLGLRLIYFSYDVKMKEKGDIPEGYSVSREKKERFSLILESASTNQTSMYLCGSSSGTGSNEQFFGPGTRLTVL.

This clonotype turned up a few times. V gene TRBV7-9 combines with J gene TRBJ2-7; D tentatively fits TRBD1 or TRBD2 (6 bases each). The CDR3 consists of 16 residues. From germline, CDR1 is SEHNR and CDR2 FQNEAQ (reference sequence). Trimming stripped 1 base from V and 0 bases from J, with 13 bases between. The CDR3 nucleotides read TGTGCCAGCAGCTTAGTTGGGGGGCCTAGCTCCTACGAGCAGTACTTC. Its translation is CASSLVGGPSSYEQYF.

This clonotype has only a few counts. The genes are TRBV11-1 and TRBJ2-5; D gene unclear. Germline V CDR1 and CDR2: SGHAT, FQDESV (reference sequence). The CDR3 consists of 15 residues. V dropped 2 bases and J dropped 7 bases, with 17 bases sitting between them. CDR3 in DNA: TGTGCCAGCAGCTTAACGGGCCCGAACTCTGGGACCCAGTACTTC. This sequence encodes CASSLTGPNSGTQYF.

This clonotype was seen only a few times. A clone one base away is much larger, so this may be a read error. The chain couples TRBV6-1 to TRBJ2-2; D is perhaps TRBD2 (5 bases). CDR1 and CDR2 (germline): MNHNS, SASEGT. The CDR3 sequence is 18 residues long. This chain's CDR3 is CASFSSLGLALNTGELVF. The CDR3, as DNA: TGTGCCAGCTTCTCATCCCTCGGCCTAGCCCTGAACACCGGGGAGCTGGTTTTT.

The chain is built from TRBV12-3 or TRBV12-4 and TRBJ1-3, with TRBD1 matching 8 bases. V shed 8 bases and J 4 bases; nucleotides not matched to a gene: 7. The CDR3 extends over 14 amino acids. The DNA for the CDR3 is TGTGCCAGCGAACAGGGGGTGAGGGGAAACACCATATATTTT. It specifies CASEQGVRGNTIYF.